This TCR beta chain comes out of a study of T-cell memory formation after mild COVID-19. As for the study in general: TCR clusters were mostly confined to one donor each. General study points: Cross-reactive memory appears to have joined, as suggested by some responding clones showing up in pre-infection memory. Those CD4+ clones that contracted were mainly in CM and EM (CD8+ ones in EMRA).

To note about this clonotype: Its antigen is unidentified.

The length of the CDR3 is 13 residues. Germline CDR1 is DFQATT and CDR2 is SNEGSKA (reference sequence). Trimming removed 1 base at V and 5 bases at J, with 11 bases between. The TCR alpha and TCR beta cDNA libraries, bearing sample barcodes and UMIs, were generated by 5'RACE using constant-segment primers. Using its own MiXCR run on the 5' RACE reads, TCRdb lists one record per CDR3 protein. The table lists 75,000 to 95,000 distinct CDR3 sequences, roughly 16% of them singletons, with 39% in the top ten. The sample consisted of PBMCs or a T cell subset sorted from them (not recorded which). This sequence joins TRBV20-1 and TRBJ2-5; TRBD1 or TRBD2 may be the D gene (6 bases each). This TCR came from a man aged 18-30 years who had mild COVID-19 (a few samples of this study predate the infection). Cell type and time point are not known. CDR3 protein: CSARGGAHETQYF. CDR3 DNA sequence: TGCAGTGCTAGAGGGGGGGCGCATGAGACCCAGTACTTC.